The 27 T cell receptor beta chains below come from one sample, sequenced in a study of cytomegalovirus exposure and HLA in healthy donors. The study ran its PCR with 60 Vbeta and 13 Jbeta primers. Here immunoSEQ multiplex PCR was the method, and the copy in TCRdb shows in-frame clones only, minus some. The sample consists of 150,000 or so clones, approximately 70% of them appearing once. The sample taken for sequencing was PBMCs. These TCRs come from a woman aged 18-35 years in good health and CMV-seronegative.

The CDR3 region is CASRGPPGQDSNQPQHF. CDR3 nucleotide sequence: TGTGCCAGTCGAGGCCCACCGGGACAAGATAGCAATCAGCCCCAGCATTTT. The chain uses TRBV28 and TRBJ1-5, with D maybe TRBD1 (6 bases). Trimming took off 9 bases at V and 0 bases at J, with 21 bases between the two ends. This CDR3 spans 17 amino acids. Per germline, CDR1 MDHEN and CDR2 SYDVKM. Complete variable domain (other parts from reference TRBV28 and TRBJ1-5): DVKVTQSSRYLVKRTGEKVFLECVQDMDHENMFWYRQDPGLGLRLIYFSYDVKMKEKGDIPEGYSVSREKKERFSLILESASTNQTSMYLCASRGPPGQDSNQPQHFGDGTRLSIL.

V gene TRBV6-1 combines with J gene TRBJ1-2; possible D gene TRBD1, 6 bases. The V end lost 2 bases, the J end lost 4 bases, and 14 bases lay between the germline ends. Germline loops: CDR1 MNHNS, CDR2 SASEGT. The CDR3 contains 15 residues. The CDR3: CASSESFGQSYGYTF. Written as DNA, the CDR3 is TGTGCCAGCAGTGAAAGTTTCGGACAGTCCTATGGCTACACCTTC.

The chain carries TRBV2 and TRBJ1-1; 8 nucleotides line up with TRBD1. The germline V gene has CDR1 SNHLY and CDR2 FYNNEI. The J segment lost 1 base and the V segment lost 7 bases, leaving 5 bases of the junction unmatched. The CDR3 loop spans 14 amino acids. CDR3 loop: CASTGQGGNTEAFF. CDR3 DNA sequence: TGTGCCAGCACCGGACAGGGCGGGAACACTGAAGCTTTCTTT. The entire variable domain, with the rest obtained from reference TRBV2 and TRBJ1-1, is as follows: EPEVTQTPSHQVTQMGQEVILRCVPISNHLYFYWYRQILGQKVEFLVSFYNNEISEKSEIFDDQFSVERPDGSNFTLKIRSTKLEDSAMYFCASTGQGGNTEAFFGQGTRLTVV.

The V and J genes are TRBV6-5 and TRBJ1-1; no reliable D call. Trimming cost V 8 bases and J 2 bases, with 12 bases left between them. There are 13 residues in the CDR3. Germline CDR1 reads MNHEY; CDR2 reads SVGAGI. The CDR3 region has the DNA TGTGCCAGCGCACTACGGCCTAACACTGAAGCTTTCTTT. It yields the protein CASALRPNTEAFF.

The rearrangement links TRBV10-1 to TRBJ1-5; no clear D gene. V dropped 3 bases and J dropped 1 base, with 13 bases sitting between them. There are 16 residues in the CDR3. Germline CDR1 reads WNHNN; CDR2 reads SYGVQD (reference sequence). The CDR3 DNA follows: TGCGCCAGCAGTGACGGAGAATCCGGGAGCAATCAGCCCCAGCATTTT. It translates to CASSDGESGSNQPQHF.

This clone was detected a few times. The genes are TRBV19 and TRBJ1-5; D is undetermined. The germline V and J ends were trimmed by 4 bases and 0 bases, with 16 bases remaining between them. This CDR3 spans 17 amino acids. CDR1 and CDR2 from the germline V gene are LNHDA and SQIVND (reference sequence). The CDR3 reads CASSNPGGWGSNQPQHF. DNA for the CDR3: TGTGCCAGTAGTAACCCCGGAGGATGGGGTAGCAATCAGCCCCAGCATTTT.

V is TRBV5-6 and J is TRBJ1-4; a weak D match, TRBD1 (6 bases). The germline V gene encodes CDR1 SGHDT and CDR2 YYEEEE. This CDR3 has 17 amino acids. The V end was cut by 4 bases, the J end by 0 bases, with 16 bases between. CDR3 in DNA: TGTGCCAGCAGCCAAAGGGACACAGATGCAACTAATGAAAAACTGTTTTTT. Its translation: CASSQRDTDATNEKLFF.

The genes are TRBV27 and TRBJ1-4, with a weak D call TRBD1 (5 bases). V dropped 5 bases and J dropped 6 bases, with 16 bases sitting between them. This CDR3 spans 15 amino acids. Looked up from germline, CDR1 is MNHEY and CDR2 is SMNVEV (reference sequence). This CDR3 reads CASSPVQGGDEKLFF. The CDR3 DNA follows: TGTGCCAGCAGTCCTGTTCAGGGAGGGGATGAAAAACTGTTTTTT.

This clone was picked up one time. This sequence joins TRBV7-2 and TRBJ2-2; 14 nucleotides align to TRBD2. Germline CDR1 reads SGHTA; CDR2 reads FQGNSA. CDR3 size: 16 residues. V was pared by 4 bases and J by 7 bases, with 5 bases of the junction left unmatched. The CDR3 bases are TGTGCCAGCAGCTCCGGACTAGCGGGAGGATACGGGGAGCTGTTTTTT. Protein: CASSSGLAGGYGELFF.

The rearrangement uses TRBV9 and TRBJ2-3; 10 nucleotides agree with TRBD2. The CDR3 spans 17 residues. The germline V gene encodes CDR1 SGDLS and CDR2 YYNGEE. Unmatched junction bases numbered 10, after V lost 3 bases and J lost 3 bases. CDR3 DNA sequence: TGTGCCAGCAGCGCAGTCCCACTAGCGGGGTTTACAGATACGCAGTATTTT. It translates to CASSAVPLAGFTDTQYF.

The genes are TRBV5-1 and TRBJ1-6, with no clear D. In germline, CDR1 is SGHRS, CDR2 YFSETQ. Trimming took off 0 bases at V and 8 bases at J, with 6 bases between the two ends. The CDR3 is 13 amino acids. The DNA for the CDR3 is TGCGCCAGCAGCTTGGGTCGGGATTCACCCCTCCACTTT. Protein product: CASSLGRDSPLHF.

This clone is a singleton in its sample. The CDR3 spells CASSQDVEGFTDTQYF. Written as DNA, the CDR3 is TGTGCCAGCAGCCAAGATGTAGAGGGTTTCACAGATACGCAGTATTTT. The chain links TRBV4-2 to TRBJ2-3, with D tentatively TRBD2 (5 bases). The length of the CDR3 is 16 residues. From germline, CDR1 is LGHNA and CDR2 YNFKEQ. Trimming left V 0 bases short and J 2 bases short, with 12 bases between.

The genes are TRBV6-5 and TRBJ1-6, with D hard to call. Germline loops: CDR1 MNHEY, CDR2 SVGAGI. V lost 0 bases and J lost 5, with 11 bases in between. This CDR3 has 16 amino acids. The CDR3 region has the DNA TGTGCCAGCAGTTACTCGACACCCGACCATAATTCACCCCTCCACTTT. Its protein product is CASSYSTPDHNSPLHF.

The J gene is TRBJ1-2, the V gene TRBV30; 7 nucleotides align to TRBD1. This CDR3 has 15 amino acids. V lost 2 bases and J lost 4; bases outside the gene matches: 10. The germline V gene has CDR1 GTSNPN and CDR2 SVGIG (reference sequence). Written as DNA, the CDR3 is TGTGCCTGGAGTTCCAGGAACAGGGGTATCTATGGCTACACCTTC. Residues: CAWSSRNRGIYGYTF.

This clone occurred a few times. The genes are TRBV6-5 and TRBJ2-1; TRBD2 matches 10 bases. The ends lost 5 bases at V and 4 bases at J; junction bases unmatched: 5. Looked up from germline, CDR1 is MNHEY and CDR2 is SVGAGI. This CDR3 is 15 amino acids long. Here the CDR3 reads CASSLAGALYNEQFF. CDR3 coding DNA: TGTGCCAGCAGTCTAGCGGGGGCGCTTTACAATGAGCAGTTCTTC.

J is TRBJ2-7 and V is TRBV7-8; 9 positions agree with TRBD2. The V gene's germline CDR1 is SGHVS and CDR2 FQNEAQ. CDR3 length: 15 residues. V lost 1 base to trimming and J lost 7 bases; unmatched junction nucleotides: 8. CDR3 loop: CASSLVGGRAWEQYV. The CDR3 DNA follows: TGTGCCAGCAGCTTAGTGGGCGGGAGGGCCTGGGAGCAGTACGTC.

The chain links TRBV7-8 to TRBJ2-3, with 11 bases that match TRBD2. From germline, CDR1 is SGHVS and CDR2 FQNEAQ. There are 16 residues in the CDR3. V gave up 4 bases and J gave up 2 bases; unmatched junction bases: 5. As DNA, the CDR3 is TGTGCCAGCAGCTCTAGACTAGCGGGGTTCACAGATACGCAGTATTTT. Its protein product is CASSSRLAGFTDTQYF.

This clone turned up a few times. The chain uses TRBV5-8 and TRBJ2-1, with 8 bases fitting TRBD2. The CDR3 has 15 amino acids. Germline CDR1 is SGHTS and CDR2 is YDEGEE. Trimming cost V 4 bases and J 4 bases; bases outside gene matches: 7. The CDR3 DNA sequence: TGTGCCAGCAGCACGGGACTAGTCTCTTACAATGAGCAGTTCTTC. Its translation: CASSTGLVSYNEQFF.

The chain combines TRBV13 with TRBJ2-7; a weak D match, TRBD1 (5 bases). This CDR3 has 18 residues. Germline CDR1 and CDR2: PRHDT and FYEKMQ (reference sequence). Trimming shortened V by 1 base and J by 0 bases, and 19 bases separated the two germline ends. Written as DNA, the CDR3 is TGTGCCAGCAGCTTAGACCGCAGTAAGGGGATCAGCTCCTACGAGCAGTACTTC. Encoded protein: CASSLDRSKGISSYEQYF.

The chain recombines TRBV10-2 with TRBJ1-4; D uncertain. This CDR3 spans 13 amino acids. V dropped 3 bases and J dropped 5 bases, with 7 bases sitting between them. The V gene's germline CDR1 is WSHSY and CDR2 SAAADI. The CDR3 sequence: CASSDPENEKLFF. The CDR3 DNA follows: TGCGCCAGCAGTGATCCCGAGAATGAAAAACTGTTTTTT.

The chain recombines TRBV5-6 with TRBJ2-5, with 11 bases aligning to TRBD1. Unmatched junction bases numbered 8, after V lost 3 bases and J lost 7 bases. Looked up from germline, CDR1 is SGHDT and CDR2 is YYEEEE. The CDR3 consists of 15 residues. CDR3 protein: CASSSDRGLSGTQYF. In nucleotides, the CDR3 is TGTGCCAGCAGCTCGGACAGGGGGCTGTCTGGGACCCAGTACTTC.

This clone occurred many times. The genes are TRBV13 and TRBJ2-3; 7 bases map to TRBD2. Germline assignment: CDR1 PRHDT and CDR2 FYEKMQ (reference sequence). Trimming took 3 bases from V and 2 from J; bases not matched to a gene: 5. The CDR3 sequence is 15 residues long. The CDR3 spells CASSFGGSFTDTQYF. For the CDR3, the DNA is TGTGCCAGCAGCTTCGGCGGGAGCTTCACAGATACGCAGTATTTT.

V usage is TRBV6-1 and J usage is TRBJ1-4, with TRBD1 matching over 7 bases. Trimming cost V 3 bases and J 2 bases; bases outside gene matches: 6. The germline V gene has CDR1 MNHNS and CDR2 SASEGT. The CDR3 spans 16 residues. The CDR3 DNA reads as TGTGCCAGCAGTGACTTAAGGGGGCTGACTAATGAAAAACTGTTTTTT. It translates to CASSDLRGLTNEKLFF.

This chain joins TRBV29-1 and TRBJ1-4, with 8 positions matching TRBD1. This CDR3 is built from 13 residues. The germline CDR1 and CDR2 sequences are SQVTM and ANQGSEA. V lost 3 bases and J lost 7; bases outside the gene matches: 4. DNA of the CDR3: TGCAGCGTTGATAAAGGACAGGGTGAAAAACTGTTTTTT. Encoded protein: CSVDKGQGEKLFF.

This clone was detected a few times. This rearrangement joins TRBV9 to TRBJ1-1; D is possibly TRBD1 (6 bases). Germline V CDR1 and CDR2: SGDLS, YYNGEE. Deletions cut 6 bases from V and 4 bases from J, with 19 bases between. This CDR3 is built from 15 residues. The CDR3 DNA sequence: TGTGCCAGCACGACAGGCCTGGCCTTCGGCACTGAAGCTTTCTTT. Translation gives CASTTGLAFGTEAFF.

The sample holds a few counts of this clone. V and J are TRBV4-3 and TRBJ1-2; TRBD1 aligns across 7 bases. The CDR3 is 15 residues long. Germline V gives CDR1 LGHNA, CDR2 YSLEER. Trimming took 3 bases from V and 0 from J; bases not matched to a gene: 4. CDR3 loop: CASSHGDSTNYGYTF. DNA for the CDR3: TGCGCCAGCAGCCATGGGGACAGTACTAACTATGGCTACACCTTC.

The DNA of the CDR3 is TGTGCCAGCAGCTTAGCCTGGGGGGCGAACACCGGGGAGCTGTTTTTT. Amino acid sequence: CASSLAWGANTGELFF. V and J are TRBV7-2 and TRBJ2-2, with D possibly being TRBD2 (6 bases). Germline V gene sequence: CDR1 SGHTA, CDR2 FQGNSA. The CDR3 loop spans 16 amino acids. V lost 0 bases, J lost 0 bases, and 8 bases lay in between.